Listed below are T cell receptor beta chains from one sample, sequenced in a study of cytomegalovirus exposure and HLA in healthy donors. Produced via immunoSEQ multiplex PCR; TCRdb's table is partial and in-frame only. Counted here are around 86,000 clones, 93% occurring once; the ten biggest clones make up approximately 1.1%. Sequences were obtained from PBMCs. The receptors come from a woman aged 25 to 39 in good health and CMV-seropositive. Both conserved end residues are part of each CDR3. Fields, in order: V gene, clone size, J gene, D gene, CDR3 protein, CDR3 DNA. D genes are given only for firm matches. A row's size may be missing; if present it is once, few, many or a size class.

v_gene: TRBV7-8
abundance: .
j_gene: TRBJ1-5
d_gene: .
CDR3aa: CASSPRPWANQPQHF
CDR3nt: TGTGCCAGCAGCCCACGGCCCTGGGCCAATCAGCCCCAGCATTTT

v_gene: TRBV5-6
abundance: .
j_gene: TRBJ2-7
d_gene: TRBD2
CDR3aa: CASSFPREEYYEQYF
CDR3nt: TGTGCCAGCAGCTTCCCACGGGAGGAATACTACGAGCAGTACTTC

v_gene: TRBV27
abundance: .
j_gene: TRBJ2-3
d_gene: TRBD2
CDR3aa: CAFLRPLAGKGMRDTQYF
CDR3nt: TGTGCCTTTTTACGTCCTCTAGCGGGAAAGGGGATGAGGGATACGCAGTATTTT

v_gene: TRBV18
abundance: once
j_gene: TRBJ2-2
d_gene: TRBD2
CDR3aa: CASSPISGTNTGELFF
CDR3nt: TGTGCCAGCTCACCAATCAGCGGGACGAACACCGGGGAGCTGTTTTTT

v_gene: TRBV5-6
abundance: .
j_gene: TRBJ2-7
d_gene: .
CDR3aa: CASSLLGEGRNYEQYF
CDR3nt: TGTGCCAGCAGCTTGTTGGGAGAGGGGAGGAACTACGAGCAGTACTTC

v_gene: TRBV25-1
abundance: .
j_gene: TRBJ1-1
d_gene: .
CDR3aa: CASSEMGQAQEAFF
CDR3nt: TGTGCCAGCAGTGAAATGGGTCAGGCACAAGAAGCTTTCTTT

v_gene: TRBV19
abundance: .
j_gene: TRBJ1-2
d_gene: .
CDR3aa: CASKAGSYGYTF
CDR3nt: TGTGCCAGTAAAGCGGGTTCCTATGGCTACACCTTC

v_gene: TRBV9
abundance: .
j_gene: TRBJ2-7
d_gene: .
CDR3aa: CASSPPGRLSYEQYF
CDR3nt: TGTGCCAGCAGCCCTCCTGGGAGACTATCCTACGAGCAGTACTTC

v_gene: TRBV9
abundance: .
j_gene: TRBJ2-1
d_gene: .
CDR3aa: CASSVGLNSYNEQFF
CDR3nt: TGTGCCAGCAGCGTAGGGCTCAACTCCTACAATGAGCAGTTCTTC

v_gene: TRBV27
abundance: .
j_gene: TRBJ2-2
d_gene: TRBD2
CDR3aa: CASSPWSGSIGELFF
CDR3nt: TGTGCCAGCAGCCCGTGGAGCGGGAGTATCGGGGAGCTGTTTTTT

v_gene: TRBV2
abundance: .
j_gene: TRBJ2-1
d_gene: TRBD2
CDR3aa: CASSEERGSGRALEQFF
CDR3nt: TGTGCCAGCAGTGAAGAGAGGGGGAGCGGGAGGGCCCTTGAGCAGTTCTTC

v_gene: TRBV27
abundance: few
j_gene: TRBJ2-1
d_gene: TRBD2
CDR3aa: CASSWGGLAGSEQFF
CDR3nt: TGTGCCAGCAGTTGGGGTGGACTAGCGGGAAGTGAGCAGTTCTTC

v_gene: TRBV27
abundance: .
j_gene: TRBJ2-5
d_gene: TRBD2
CDR3aa: CASSPGTSGTQQETQYF
CDR3nt: TGTGCCAGCAGTCCCGGGACTAGCGGGACTCAACAAGAGACCCAGTACTTC

v_gene: TRBV6-5
abundance: .
j_gene: TRBJ2-2
d_gene: TRBD1
CDR3aa: CASRDRDTGELFF
CDR3nt: TGTGCCAGCAGGGACAGGGACACCGGGGAGCTGTTTTTT

v_gene: TRBV6-6
abundance: .
j_gene: TRBJ2-7
d_gene: .
CDR3aa: CASSYEANEQYF
CDR3nt: TGTGCCAGCAGTTACGAAGCTAACGAGCAGTACTTC

v_gene: TRBV28
abundance: .
j_gene: TRBJ1-2
d_gene: .
CDR3aa: CASSLQGYGYTF
CDR3nt: TGTGCCAGCAGTTTACAGGGTTATGGCTACACCTTC

v_gene: TRBV2
abundance: .
j_gene: TRBJ2-7
d_gene: .
CDR3aa: CASSEAMGRYEQYF
CDR3nt: TGTGCCAGCAGTGAAGCGATGGGGAGATACGAGCAGTACTTC

v_gene: TRBV2
abundance: .
j_gene: TRBJ1-5
d_gene: TRBD1
CDR3aa: CASSVRTGDQPQHF
CDR3nt: TGTGCCAGCAGTGTTCGGACAGGCGATCAGCCCCAGCATTTT

v_gene: TRBV6-5
abundance: .
j_gene: TRBJ2-1
d_gene: .
CDR3aa: CASRVSAVNEQFF
CDR3nt: TGTGCCAGCCGCGTCTCAGCGGTAAATGAGCAGTTCTTC

v_gene: TRBV5-4
abundance: .
j_gene: TRBJ2-3
d_gene: .
CDR3aa: CASSLRGGTDTQYF
CDR3nt: TGTGCCAGCAGCCTCAGGGGGGGCACAGATACGCAGTATTTT

v_gene: TRBV27
abundance: .
j_gene: TRBJ1-2
d_gene: TRBD1
CDR3aa: CASRRINPTRTGANYGYTF
CDR3nt: TGTGCCAGCAGAAGAATCAACCCGACGAGGACAGGGGCCAACTATGGCTACACCTTC

v_gene: TRBV18
abundance: .
j_gene: TRBJ2-7
d_gene: TRBD1
CDR3aa: CASSPPPDRDLEQYF
CDR3nt: TGTGCCAGCTCACCACCCCCCGACAGGGATCTCGAGCAGTACTTC

v_gene: TRBV27
abundance: .
j_gene: TRBJ1-2
d_gene: .
CDR3aa: CASSFGAYYGYTF
CDR3nt: TGTGCCAGCAGTTTTGGGGCCTACTATGGCTACACCTTC

v_gene: TRBV7-8
abundance: .
j_gene: TRBJ2-7
d_gene: TRBD1
CDR3aa: CASSVQGGTGQGEQYF
CDR3nt: TGTGCCAGCAGCGTACAAGGCGGGACAGGCCAGGGCGAGCAGTACTTC

v_gene: TRBV11-2
abundance: .
j_gene: TRBJ2-3
d_gene: .
CDR3aa: CASSLSWGQVVDTQYF
CDR3nt: TGTGCCAGCAGCTTAAGTTGGGGACAAGTAGTAGATACGCAGTATTTT

v_gene: TRBV7-2
abundance: .
j_gene: TRBJ1-2
d_gene: .
CDR3aa: CASSLARGGFGYTF
CDR3nt: TGTGCCAGCAGCTTAGCAAGGGGTGGGTTCGGCTACACCTTC